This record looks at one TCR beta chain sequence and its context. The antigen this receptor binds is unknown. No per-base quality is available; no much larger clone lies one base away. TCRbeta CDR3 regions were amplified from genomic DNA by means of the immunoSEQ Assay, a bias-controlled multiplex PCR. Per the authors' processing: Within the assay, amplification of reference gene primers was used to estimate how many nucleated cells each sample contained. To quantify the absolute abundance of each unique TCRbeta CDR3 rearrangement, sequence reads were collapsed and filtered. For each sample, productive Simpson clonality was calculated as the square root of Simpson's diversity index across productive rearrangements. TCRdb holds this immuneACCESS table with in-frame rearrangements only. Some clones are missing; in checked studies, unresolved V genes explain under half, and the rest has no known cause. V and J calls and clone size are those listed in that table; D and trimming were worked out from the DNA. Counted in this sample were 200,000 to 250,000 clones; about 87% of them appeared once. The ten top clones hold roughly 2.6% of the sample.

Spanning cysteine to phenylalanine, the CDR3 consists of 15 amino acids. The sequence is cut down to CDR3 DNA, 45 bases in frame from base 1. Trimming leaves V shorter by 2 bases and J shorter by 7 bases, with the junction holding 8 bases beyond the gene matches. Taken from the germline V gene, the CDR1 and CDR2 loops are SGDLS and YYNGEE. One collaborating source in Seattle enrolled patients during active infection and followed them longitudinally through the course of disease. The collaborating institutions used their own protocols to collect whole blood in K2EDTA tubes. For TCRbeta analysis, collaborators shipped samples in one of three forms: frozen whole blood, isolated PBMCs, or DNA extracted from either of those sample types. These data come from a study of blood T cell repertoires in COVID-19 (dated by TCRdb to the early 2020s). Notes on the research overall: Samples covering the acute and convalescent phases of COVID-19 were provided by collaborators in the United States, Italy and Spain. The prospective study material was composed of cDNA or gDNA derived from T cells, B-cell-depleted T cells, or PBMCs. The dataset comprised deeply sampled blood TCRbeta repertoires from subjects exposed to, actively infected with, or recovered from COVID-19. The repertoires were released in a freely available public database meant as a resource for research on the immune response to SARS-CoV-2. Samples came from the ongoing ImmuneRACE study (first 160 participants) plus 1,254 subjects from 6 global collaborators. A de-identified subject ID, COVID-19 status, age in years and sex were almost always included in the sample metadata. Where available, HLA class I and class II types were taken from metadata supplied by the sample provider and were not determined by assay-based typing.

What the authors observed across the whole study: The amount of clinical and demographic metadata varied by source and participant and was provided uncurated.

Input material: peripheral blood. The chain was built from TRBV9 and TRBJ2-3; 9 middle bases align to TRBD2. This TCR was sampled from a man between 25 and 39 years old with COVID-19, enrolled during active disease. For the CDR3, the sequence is CASSVSGLAAYTQYF. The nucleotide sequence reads TGTGCCAGCAGCGTGTCGGGACTAGCAGCTTATACGCAGTATTTT.